The clone carrying this T cell receptor beta chain has just a few counts. Its antigen is still unknown. PCR primers comprised 60 Vbeta and 13 Jbeta primers. This table comes from immunoSEQ multiplex PCR, and its TCRdb copy is limited to in-frame clones, with some not included. The profile covers 200,000 to 250,000 clones, with 65% to 85% appearing a single time and 2.5% to 3% taken by the ten largest. The sample belongs to a study of cytomegalovirus exposure and HLA in healthy donors. Overall study findings and caveats: Data from an earlier analysis indicated that most TCR beta V segments were productive either about 87% or about 30% of the time. The HLA-A and HLA-B alleles of most subjects were reportedly predicted accurately from TCR beta sequences. Both high specificity and high sensitivity reportedly marked the classifier's diagnosis of cytomegalovirus status.

The V gene lost 1 base and the J gene lost 6 bases, with 9 bases spanning the gap. Germline V lookup: CDR1 MGHRA, CDR2 YSYEKL. This CDR3 contains 14 residues. The chain is built from TRBV4-1 and TRBJ2-2; D perhaps matches TRBD1 (6 bases). This sequence was found in a young man in good health and CMV-seronegative. The sequenced sample was PBMCs. CDR3 DNA: TGCGCCAGCAGCCAAGTCGCAGGGGCCGGGGAGCTGTTTTTT. Translated: CASSQVAGAGELFF.